The next 21 T cell receptor beta chains were all read from a single sample in a study of cytomegalovirus exposure and HLA in healthy donors. The PCR employed 60 Vbeta primers together with 13 Jbeta primers. Assay: immunoSEQ multiplex PCR; the TCRdb copy retains only in-frame clones and omits some. The table has approximately 190,000 clones, roughly 13% seen once; the top ten hold 7.8%. The sample taken for sequencing was PBMCs. Receptor source: a man in his forties or fifties in good health and CMV-seropositive.

This clone has a handful of counts. The chain couples TRBV6-5 to TRBJ1-5; TRBD1 matches at 8 bases. CDR1 is MNHEY and CDR2 is SVGAGI in the germline V gene. V dropped 0 bases and J dropped 7; count of bases not matched to a gene: 8. There are 16 residues in the CDR3. The CDR3 here is CASSYSRTGRGQPQHF. CDR3 DNA: TGTGCCAGCAGTTACTCGAGGACAGGGCGCGGGCAGCCCCAGCATTTT.

This clone occurred a few times. The chain joins TRBV27 to TRBJ1-1; D is possibly TRBD1 (6 bases). Germline lookup yields CDR1 MNHEY and CDR2 SMNVEV (reference sequence). This CDR3 is 14 amino acids long. V gave up 3 bases and J gave up 10 bases, with 18 bases separating them. The CDR3 protein is CASSFADSLKVAFF. CDR3 nucleotides: TGTGCCAGCAGTTTCGCGGACAGCCTAAAGGTAGCTTTCTTT.

As concerns this clone: Other DNA sequences in this specimen translate into the identical CDR3. This sequence joins TRBV6-5 and TRBJ1-5, with unresolved D. Trimming removed 7 bases from V and 0 bases from J, with 10 bases in between. The CDR3 spans 14 residues. Germline lookup yields CDR1 MNHEY and CDR2 SVGAGI. The CDR3 region has the DNA TGTGCCAGCACCCCACCAGGTAGCAATCAGCCCCAGCATTTT. This gives the protein CASTPPGSNQPQHF.

This clone was seen a handful of times. The chain links TRBV27 to TRBJ1-5; D unresolved. This CDR3 contains 14 residues. Germline V gives CDR1 MNHEY, CDR2 SMNVEV (reference sequence). The V and J ends lost 4 bases and 6 bases respectively, with 13 bases between them. This CDR3 is CASSSVLDGQPQHF. CDR3 sequence (DNA): TGTGCCAGCAGTTCCGTTCTAGATGGTCAGCCCCAGCATTTT.

This clone was observed a few times. The J gene is TRBJ2-1, the V gene TRBV9; D is unclear. Looked up from germline, CDR1 is SGDLS and CDR2 is YYNGEE. CDR3 length: 12 amino acids. V lost 3 bases and J lost 9, with 10 bases in between. Here the CDR3 reads CASSASISEQFF. The DNA for the CDR3 is TGTGCCAGCAGCGCCTCAATCAGTGAGCAGTTCTTC.

The chain joins TRBV5-5 to TRBJ1-2; 10 bases match TRBD1. Germline V lookup: CDR1 SGHKS, CDR2 YYEKEE (reference sequence). V shed 4 bases and J 6 bases; nucleotides not matched to a gene: 6. CDR3 length: 14 amino acids. CDR3 sequence reads: CASSVRQGADGYTF. The CDR3 DNA sequence: TGTGCCAGCAGCGTCAGACAGGGGGCGGATGGCTACACCTTC. Looking up the rest from reference TRBV5-5 and TRBJ1-2 gives the full variable domain: DAGVTQSPTHLIKTRGQQVTLRCSPISGHKSVSWYQQVLGQGPQFIFQYYEKEERGRGNFPDRFSARQFPNYSSELNVNALLLGDSALYLCASSVRQGADGYTFGSGTRLTVV.

This rearrangement joins TRBV9 to TRBJ1-2; D is unclear. The germline V gene has CDR1 SGDLS and CDR2 YYNGEE. V gave up 3 bases and J gave up 4 bases, with 10 bases separating them. The CDR3 has 13 residues. This chain's CDR3 is CASSAGSSYGYTF. The CDR3 bases are TGTGCCAGCAGCGCGGGGTCGAGCTATGGCTACACCTTC.

This chain uses TRBV5-1 with TRBJ1-1; no definite D call. Germline V lookup: CDR1 SGHRS, CDR2 YFSETQ. The CDR3 consists of 13 residues. Trimming removed 0 bases at V and 4 bases at J, with 7 bases between. For the CDR3, the DNA is TGCGCCAGCAGCTTGGACTGGAGCACTGAAGCTTTCTTT. Protein sequence: CASSLDWSTEAFF.

The rearrangement links TRBV7-2 to TRBJ2-1; maybe TRBD2 (5 bases). With 5 bases removed from V and 7 bases from J, the gap between germline ends came to 15 bases. The CDR3 is 14 amino acids. Germline V gene lookup returns CDR1 SGHTA and CDR2 FQGNSA. The CDR3 region has the DNA TGTGCCAGCAGCCCCCGAGGGATGATAAATGAGCAGTTCTTC. Its translation is CASSPRGMINEQFF.

The V gene is TRBV19, the J gene TRBJ1-1, with D possibly being TRBD1 (5 bases). CDR3 size: 14 residues. Trimming left V 7 bases short and J 7 bases short, with 19 bases between. The germline CDR1 and CDR2 sequences are LNHDA and SQIVND (reference sequence). CDR3 in amino acids: CASTPRGDIGEAFF. CDR3 coding DNA: TGTGCCAGTACCCCCCGGGGGGATATCGGTGAAGCTTTCTTT.

This chain uses TRBV9 with TRBJ2-3, with 7 bases fitting TRBD2. The CDR3 length is 13 residues. In germline, CDR1 is SGDLS, CDR2 YYNGEE. Germline trimming cut 7 bases from V and 2 bases from J; bases unmatched to any gene: 4. The CDR3 DNA reads TGTGCCAGCGAGAGCGGGGACACAGATACGCAGTATTTT. This translates into CASESGDTDTQYF.

The chain employs TRBV29-1 and TRBJ2-2; 9 nucleotides align to TRBD1. The CDR3 spans 15 residues. V lost 5 bases to trimming and J lost 5 bases; unmatched junction nucleotides: 9. Germline V gives CDR1 SQVTM, CDR2 ANQGSEA. The CDR3 DNA reads TGCAGCGTTCGTTCGGGACAGGGATTTACCGGGGAGCTGTTTTTT. As protein: CSVRSGQGFTGELFF.

This clone was seen more than once but under ten times. The chain couples TRBV28 to TRBJ2-1; D is ambiguous. Germline V gene lookup returns CDR1 MDHEN and CDR2 SYDVKM. Trimming removed 3 bases from V and 6 bases from J, with 12 bases in between. This CDR3 has 14 residues. CDR3 loop: CASSLPGDRNEQFF. The CDR3 DNA reads TGTGCCAGCAGTTTGCCGGGTGATCGCAATGAGCAGTTCTTC.

This clone has just a few counts. CDR3 sequence reads: CAISESSRGAGGELFF. The CDR3 bases are TGTGCCATCAGTGAGTCGTCTAGGGGCGCAGGCGGGGAGCTGTTTTTT. The rearrangement joins TRBV10-3 to TRBJ2-2; maybe TRBD1 (5 bases). V lost 0 bases, J lost 7 bases, and 15 bases lay in between. CDR3 size: 16 residues. Germline V gene data show CDR1 as ENHRY and CDR2 as SYGVKD.

The CDR3 DNA reads TGTGCCAGCAGGCTGGGGGCAGGTAGCAATCAGCCCCAGCATTTT. Encoded protein: CASRLGAGSNQPQHF. The rearrangement links TRBV6-5 to TRBJ1-5; D is possibly TRBD1 (6 bases). Trimming left V 6 bases short and J 0 bases short, with 12 bases between. The CDR3 runs to 15 residues. In germline, CDR1 is MNHEY, CDR2 SVGAGI.

This clone has only a few counts. The chain employs TRBV6-1 and TRBJ1-6; D gene uncertain. Germline CDR1 reads MNHNS; CDR2 reads SASEGT. The V end lost 9 bases, the J end lost 5 bases, and 14 bases lay between the germline ends. The CDR3 is 14 residues long. The CDR3 reads CASLMGGNNSPLHF. Here the CDR3 DNA reads TGTGCCAGTTTGATGGGAGGGAATAATTCACCCCTCCACTTT.

V usage is TRBV18 and J usage is TRBJ1-4, with 9 nucleotides matching TRBD1. Germline CDR1 is KGHSH and CDR2 is LQKENI. CDR3 length: 12 amino acids. After removal of 4 bases from V and 11 bases from J, the junction contained 2 bases not matched to a gene. For the CDR3, the DNA is TGTGCCAGCTCACGGGGACAGGGCAAACTGTTTTTT. It codes for CASSRGQGKLFF.

This chain connects TRBV5-4 to TRBJ1-2, with D possibly matching TRBD1 (5 bases). Germline CDR1 is SGHNT and CDR2 is YYREEE (reference sequence). The CDR3 runs 15 residues. V was trimmed by 4 bases and J by 5 bases, leaving 18 bases between them. The CDR3, as DNA: TGTGCCAGCAGCCCCCAGGGAGGGGAGCTTTATGGCTACACCTTC. Translating gives CASSPQGGELYGYTF.

In its sample, this clone was seen a few times. The chain couples TRBV6-1 to TRBJ2-4, with TRBD1 matching 12 bases. With V trimmed by 2 bases and J by 0 bases, 14 bases remained unmatched. There are 21 residues in the CDR3. CDR1 and CDR2 from the germline V gene are MNHNS and SASEGT. CDR3 loop: CASSETFRGTGGSTAKNIQYF. CDR3 DNA sequence: TGTGCCAGCAGTGAAACGTTTAGGGGGACAGGGGGCTCCACAGCCAAAAACATTCAGTACTTC.

The rearrangement links TRBV7-8 to TRBJ1-1; D remains ambiguous. The length of the CDR3 is 16 residues. The V gene lost 5 bases and the J gene lost 1 base, with 17 bases spanning the gap. CDR1 is SGHVS and CDR2 is FQNEAQ in the germline V gene. Here the CDR3 reads CASSRLRGEENTEAFF. The CDR3 bases are TGTGCCAGCAGCCGCCTCCGCGGGGAGGAGAACACTGAAGCTTTCTTT.

The genes are TRBV27 and TRBJ2-3; 10 bases are a match to TRBD2. V lost 3 bases and J lost 5; bases outside the gene matches: 5. This CDR3 comprises 15 residues. Germline V gene sequence: CDR1 MNHEY, CDR2 SMNVEV (reference sequence). DNA of the CDR3: TGTGCCAGCAGTTTTATAGCGGGGGGCGTAGATACGCAGTATTTT. Its translation is CASSFIAGGVDTQYF.